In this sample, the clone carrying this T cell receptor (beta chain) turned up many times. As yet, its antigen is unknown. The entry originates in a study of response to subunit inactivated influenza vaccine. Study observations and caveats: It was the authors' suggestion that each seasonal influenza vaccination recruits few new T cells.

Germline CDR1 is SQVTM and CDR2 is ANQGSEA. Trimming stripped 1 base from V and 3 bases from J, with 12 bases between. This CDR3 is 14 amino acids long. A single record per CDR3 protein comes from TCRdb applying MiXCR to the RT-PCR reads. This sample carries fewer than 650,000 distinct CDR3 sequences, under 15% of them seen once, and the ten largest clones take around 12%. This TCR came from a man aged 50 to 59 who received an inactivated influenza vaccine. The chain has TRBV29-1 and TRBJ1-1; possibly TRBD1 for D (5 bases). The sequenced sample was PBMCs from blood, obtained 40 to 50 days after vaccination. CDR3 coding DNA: TGCAGCGTTGAAGGCCGGCAGGGCTACACTGAAGCTTTCTTT. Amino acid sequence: CSVEGRQGYTEAFF. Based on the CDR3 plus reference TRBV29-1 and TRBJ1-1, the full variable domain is SAVISQKPSRDICQRGTSLTIQCQVDSQVTMMFWYRQQPGQSLTLIATANQGSEATYESGFVIDKFPISRPNLTFSTLTVSNMSPEDSSIYLCSVEGRQGYTEAFFGQGTRLTVV.